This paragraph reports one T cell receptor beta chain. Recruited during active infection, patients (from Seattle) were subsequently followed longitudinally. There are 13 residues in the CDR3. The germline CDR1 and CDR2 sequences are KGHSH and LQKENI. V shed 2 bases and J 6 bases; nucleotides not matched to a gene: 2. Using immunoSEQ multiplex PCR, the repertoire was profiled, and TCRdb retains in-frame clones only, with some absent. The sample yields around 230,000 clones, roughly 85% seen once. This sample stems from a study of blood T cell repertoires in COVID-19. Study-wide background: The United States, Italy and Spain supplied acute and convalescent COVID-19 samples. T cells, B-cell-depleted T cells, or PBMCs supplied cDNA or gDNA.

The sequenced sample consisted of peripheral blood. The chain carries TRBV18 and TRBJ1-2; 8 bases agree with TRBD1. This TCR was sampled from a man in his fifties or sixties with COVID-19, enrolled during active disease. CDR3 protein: CASSPIQGDGYTF. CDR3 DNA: TGTGCCAGCTCACCAATACAGGGGGATGGCTACACCTTC.